The 13 T cell receptor beta chains presented below share a single source sample, sequenced in a study of PD-1 blockade in classical Hodgkin lymphoma (dated by TCRdb to 2018 to 2021). The library relied on the immunoSEQ multiplex PCR assay. As stored in TCRdb, this immuneACCESS dataset retains in-frame rearrangements with V and J assigned. A fraction of the clones does not appear; measured against another copy, unresolved V genes explain less than half of the discrepancy, and the remainder lacks a known reason. Here the sample has under 35,000 clones; about 85% occur a single time. The top ten hold 2.4% of the sample. Reading the label with the study, this specimen's time point is: cycle 4 day 1 (C4D1), after 6 weeks of nivolumab. Relapse after autologous stem cell transplantation had occurred in all trial patients, and cohorts A, B and C were distinguished by prior brentuximab vedotin exposure. Magnetic negative selection with a Miltenyi CD4+ T cell isolation kit was used to purify CD4+ T cells from thawed PBMCs.

The sequenced sample was CD4+ T cells from blood, obtained before the fourth cycle of nivolumab. The receptors derive from a human donor with classical Hodgkin lymphoma.

With respect to this clone: Other DNA sequences in the same sample also yield this CDR3. The chain employs TRBV6-1 and TRBJ1-1; 10 positions match TRBD1. Per germline, CDR1 MNHNS and CDR2 SASEGT. J gave up 2 bases and V 11 bases, and 5 bases lay outside the gene matches. The CDR3 extends over 13 amino acids. As DNA, the CDR3 is TGTGCCTCCAGGACAGGGGGAAACACTGAAGCTTTCTTT. This gives the protein CASRTGGNTEAFF.

This clone was seen only once. The rearrangement links TRBV27 to TRBJ2-3; 7 nucleotides match TRBD2. V was pared by 5 bases and J by 4 bases, with 9 bases of the junction left unmatched. Germline values: CDR1 MNHEY, CDR2 SMNVEV (reference sequence). The CDR3 runs to 15 residues. The CDR3 is CASSRGEGQADTQYF. The CDR3 DNA follows: TGTGCCAGCAGTCGGGGGGAGGGTCAAGCAGATACGCAGTATTTT.

J is TRBJ2-3 and V is TRBV9; D possibly corresponds to TRBD1 (5 bases). Between the trimmed V and J ends, which lost 0 bases and 4 bases, there was a span of 12 bases. The CDR3 totals 15 residues. In germline, CDR1 is SGDLS, CDR2 YYNGEE. CDR3 residues: CASSVEDRQPDTQYF. CDR3 nucleotide sequence: TGTGCCAGCAGCGTAGAAGACAGACAACCAGATACGCAGTATTTT.

The V and J genes are TRBV9 and TRBJ2-2; D is possibly TRBD2 (5 bases). The CDR3 consists of 14 residues. Germline CDR1 SGDLS, CDR2 YYNGEE. V dropped 3 bases and J dropped 5 bases, with 11 bases sitting between them. CDR3 coding DNA: TGTGCCAGCAGCGAGAGGAGGCGGACCGGGGAGCTGTTTTTT. Translation: CASSERRRTGELFF.

The chain carries TRBV27 and TRBJ2-1, with 9 bases aligning to TRBD2. Germline values: CDR1 MNHEY, CDR2 SMNVEV (reference sequence). V was pared by 5 bases and J by 4 bases, with 12 bases of the junction left unmatched. The CDR3 sequence is 17 residues long. CDR3 sequence (DNA): TGTGCCAGCAGTCCTCGTGCTGGCGGGAGGGCGTACAATGAGCAGTTCTTC. This gives the protein CASSPRAGGRAYNEQFF.

The V and J genes are TRBV19 and TRBJ1-5, with 7 bases lining up with TRBD1. The V and J ends lost 6 bases and 7 bases, in that order; junction bases with no gene match: 6. The CDR3 runs to 13 residues. Germline V lookup: CDR1 LNHDA, CDR2 SQIVND (reference sequence). The CDR3 reads CASSDRAVQPQHF. In nucleotides, the CDR3 is TGTGCCAGTAGCGACAGGGCCGTCCAGCCCCAGCATTTT.

The chain is built from TRBV7-2 and TRBJ1-1, with D uncertain. CDR1 is SGHTA, CDR2 FQGNSA, per germline. The CDR3 loop spans 13 amino acids. The germline V and J ends were trimmed by 4 bases and 9 bases, with 15 bases remaining between them. CDR3 protein: CASSSEQNQQAFF. CDR3 sequence (DNA): TGTGCCAGCAGCTCAGAACAGAACCAGCAAGCTTTCTTT.

CDR3 region: CASSLMSSVYEQYF. The DNA for the CDR3 is TGTGCCAGCAGCTTGATGTCTAGCGTATACGAGCAGTACTTC. The gene calls are TRBV5-4 and TRBJ2-7, with D perhaps TRBD2 (6 bases). Germline lookup yields CDR1 SGHNT and CDR2 YYREEE (reference sequence). V gave up 1 base and J gave up 4 bases, with 12 bases separating them. The CDR3 contains 14 residues.

This clone was recorded once. This chain connects TRBV29-1 to TRBJ2-1; 12 nucleotides align to TRBD2. Unmatched junction bases numbered 16, after V lost 4 bases and J lost 9 bases. Germline CDR1 SQVTM, CDR2 ANQGSEA. The CDR3 is 17 residues long. The CDR3: CSVGGLAGFSRSSEQFF. The CDR3 DNA follows: TGCAGCGTTGGAGGACTAGCGGGATTCTCTCGGTCCAGTGAGCAGTTCTTC.

This chain joins TRBV28 and TRBJ2-3, with no clear D. CDR1 is MDHEN and CDR2 is SYDVKM in the germline V gene. The V end was cut by 6 bases, the J end by 4 bases, with 14 bases between. This CDR3 contains 14 residues. CDR3 protein: CASRPSGKADTQYF. The DNA for the CDR3 is TGTGCCAGCAGACCCAGTGGGAAGGCAGATACGCAGTATTTT.

V and J are TRBV29-1 and TRBJ1-1, with 9 bases lining up with TRBD1. This CDR3 spans 14 amino acids. The J segment lost 0 bases and the V segment lost 2 bases, leaving 1 base of the junction unmatched. In germline, CDR1 is SQVTM, CDR2 ANQGSEA. CDR3 nucleotide sequence: TGCAGCGTTGAAACAGGGGGCATGAACACTGAAGCTTTCTTT. It yields the protein CSVETGGMNTEAFF.

The J gene is TRBJ2-5, the V gene TRBV10-2; tentative D call: TRBD1 (6 bases). The ends were cut back, 3 bases at V and 1 base at J, with 12 bases in the middle. This CDR3 region has 15 residues. CDR1 and CDR2 (germline): WSHSY, SAAADI. This CDR3 reads CASSEQGSTQETQYF. The CDR3 DNA is TGCGCCAGCAGTGAACAGGGTTCAACCCAAGAGACCCAGTACTTC.

This clone was observed a handful of times. J is TRBJ2-7 and V is TRBV28, with 15 bases fitting TRBD2. The CDR3 loop spans 16 amino acids. The J segment lost 3 bases and the V segment lost 5 bases, leaving 5 bases of the junction unmatched. The V gene's germline CDR1 is MDHEN and CDR2 SYDVKM. This CDR3 is CASSRGLAGGGYEQYF. The CDR3 DNA reads TGTGCCAGCAGTCGGGGACTAGCGGGAGGCGGCTACGAGCAGTACTTC.